Below, one T cell receptor beta chain is given with its context. Its antigen is currently unknown. The data derive from a study of cytomegalovirus exposure and HLA in healthy donors. Study in general: A later analysis reported the 90 to 150 validation repertoires used the same platform as the roughly 700 first-cohort repertoires.

The donors were members of the approximately 130-subject validation cohort (separate from the approximately 670-subject first cohort). Profiling relied on immunoSEQ multiplex PCR, and the TCRdb table lists in-frame clones only, not all of them. The sample contains tens of thousands of clones, approximately 97% of which appear only once. Points from the study as a whole: Both high specificity and high sensitivity reportedly marked the classifier's diagnosis of cytomegalovirus status. The dataset shows that most TCR sequences were rare, while some public TCRs occurred in many donors.

The material sequenced was PBMCs. The sequence was collected from a man between 18 and 35 years old in good health and CMV-seronegative.

CDR3 DNA sequence: TGTGCCAGCAGTGAAAACCAGGGGAGTCCCTATGGCTACACCTTC. Translation gives CASSENQGSPYGYTF. V and J are TRBV6-1 and TRBJ1-2, with D tentatively TRBD1 (6 bases). CDR1 is MNHNS, CDR2 SASEGT, per germline. V lost 2 bases, J lost 4 bases, and 14 bases lay in between. This CDR3 has 15 amino acids.